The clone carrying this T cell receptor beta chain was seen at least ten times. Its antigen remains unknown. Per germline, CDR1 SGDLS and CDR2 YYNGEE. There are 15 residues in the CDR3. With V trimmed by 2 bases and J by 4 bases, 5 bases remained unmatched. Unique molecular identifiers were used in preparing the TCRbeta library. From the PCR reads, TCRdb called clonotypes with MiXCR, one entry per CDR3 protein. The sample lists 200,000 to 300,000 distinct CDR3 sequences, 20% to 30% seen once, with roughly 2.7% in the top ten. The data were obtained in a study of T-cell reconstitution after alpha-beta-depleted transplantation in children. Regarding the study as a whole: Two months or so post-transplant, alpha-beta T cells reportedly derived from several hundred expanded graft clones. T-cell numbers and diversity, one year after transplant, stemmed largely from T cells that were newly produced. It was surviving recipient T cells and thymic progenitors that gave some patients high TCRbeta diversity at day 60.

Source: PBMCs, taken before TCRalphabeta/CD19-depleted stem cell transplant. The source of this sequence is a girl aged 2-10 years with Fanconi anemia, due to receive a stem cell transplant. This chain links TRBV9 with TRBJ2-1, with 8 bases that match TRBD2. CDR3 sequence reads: CASSVSGEGYNEQFF. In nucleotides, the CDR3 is TGTGCCAGCAGCGTTAGCGGGGAGGGGTACAATGAGCAGTTCTTC.